The 26 T cell receptor beta chains below all came from one sample that was sequenced in a study of cytomegalovirus exposure and HLA in healthy donors. 13 Jbeta primers and 60 Vbeta primers were used for the PCR. Repertoires were generated with immunoSEQ multiplex PCR, while TCRdb's copy carries only in-frame clones and drops some. The sample shows some 67,000 clones, 78% of them seen only once. The sequencing sample was made of PBMCs. The receptors here all came from a middle-aged man in good health and CMV-seronegative.

The J gene is TRBJ2-3, the V gene TRBV7-2, with TRBD2 matching over 8 bases. The V gene end was trimmed by 5 bases and the J gene end by 3 bases; junction bases not matched to a gene: 10. This CDR3 region has 16 residues. Germline V gene lookup returns CDR1 SGHTA and CDR2 FQGNSA. CDR3 DNA: TGTGCCAGCAGCGCCCCGGGGACTAGATCAACAGATACGCAGTATTTT. It specifies CASSAPGTRSTDTQYF.

The V gene is TRBV5-1, the J gene TRBJ2-1; 9 bases agree with TRBD1. After removal of 4 bases from V and 8 bases from J, the junction contained 13 bases not matched to a gene. Germline V CDR1 and CDR2: SGHRS, YFSETQ. The CDR3 has 16 amino acids. CDR3 nucleotides: TGCGCCAGCAGCGCCCAAGGGTCTACAGGGGGCGATGAGCAGTTCTTC. Its translation is CASSAQGSTGGDEQFF.

The DNA for the CDR3 is TGTGCCAGCAGTTTTACGAGGGTTTACAATGAGCAGTTCTTC. It codes for CASSFTRVYNEQFF. The J gene is TRBJ2-1, the V gene TRBV6-5; weak D call: TRBD2 (5 bases). Trimming took off 4 bases at V and 4 bases at J, with 11 bases between the two ends. The CDR3 has 14 amino acids. In germline, CDR1 is MNHEY, CDR2 SVGAGI.

This rearrangement joins TRBV11-2 to TRBJ2-5; D might be TRBD2 (5 bases). Trimming cost V 1 base and J 4 bases, with 10 bases left between them. The CDR3 loop spans 14 amino acids. Germline V gene data show CDR1 as SGHAT and CDR2 as FQNNGV. The CDR3 nucleotides read TGTGCCAGCAGCTTAGCGCCCGGGGTAGAGACCCAGTACTTC. Amino acid sequence: CASSLAPGVETQYF. The full variable domain, in which reference TRBV11-2 and TRBJ2-5 provide the parts outside the CDR3, is EAGVAQSPRYKIIEKRQSVAFWCNPISGHATLYWYQQILGQGPKLLIQFQNNGVVDDSQLPKDRFSAERLKGVDSTLKIQPAKLEDSAVYLCASSLAPGVETQYFGPGTRLLVL.

This clone has only a few counts. The CDR3 spells CASSLFRTPSNEQFF. The CDR3 DNA is TGTGCCAGCAGCTTATTTAGGACTCCGAGCAATGAGCAGTTCTTC. The chain links TRBV11-2 to TRBJ2-1, with D possibly being TRBD2 (5 bases). Germline V lookup: CDR1 SGHAT, CDR2 FQNNGV. The CDR3 sequence is 15 residues long. The ends were cut back, 2 bases at V and 6 bases at J, with 14 bases in the middle. The variable domain in full, with the rest retrieved from reference TRBV11-2 and TRBJ2-1, is EAGVAQSPRYKIIEKRQSVAFWCNPISGHATLYWYQQILGQGPKLLIQFQNNGVVDDSQLPKDRFSAERLKGVDSTLKIQPAKLEDSAVYLCASSLFRTPSNEQFFGPGTRLTVL.

J is TRBJ2-5 and V is TRBV7-8; TRBD2 agrees at 7 bases. Germline values: CDR1 SGHVS, CDR2 FQNEAQ. The CDR3 extends over 14 amino acids. Trimming removed 5 bases from V and 4 bases from J; junction bases left unmatched: 7. The CDR3 region has the DNA TGTGCCAGCAGCCCAAGCGGGGTGGGAGAGACCCAGTACTTC. This encodes CASSPSGVGETQYF. Full variable domain (outside the CDR3, taken from reference TRBV7-8 and TRBJ2-5): GAGVSQSPRYKVAKRGQDVALRCDPISGHVSLFWYQQALGQGPEFLTYFQNEAQLDKSGLPSDRFFAERPEGSVSTLKIQRTQQEDSAVYLCASSPSGVGETQYFGPGTRLLVL.

This chain connects TRBV2 to TRBJ2-3, with 12 bases fitting TRBD2. V was pared by 5 bases and J by 0 bases, with 3 bases of the junction left unmatched. The germline gives CDR1 SNHLY, CDR2 FYNNEI. The CDR3 sequence is 16 residues long. The CDR3: CASSLTSGRSTDTQYF. CDR3 sequence (DNA): TGTGCCAGCAGTCTCACTAGCGGGAGGAGCACAGATACGCAGTATTTT.

This clone was seen more than once but under ten times. The rearrangement uses TRBV10-1 and TRBJ2-7; D uncertain. Trimming shortened V by 6 bases and J by 6 bases, and 12 bases separated the two germline ends. This CDR3 has 12 amino acids. The germline CDR1 and CDR2 sequences are WNHNN and SYGVQD (reference sequence). The CDR3: CASSRGTSEQYF. CDR3 coding DNA: TGCGCCAGCAGCCGCGGAACTTCCGAGCAGTACTTC.

This sequence joins TRBV29-1 and TRBJ1-2; 10 bases align to TRBD1. The CDR3 contains 14 residues. The germline V gene encodes CDR1 SQVTM and CDR2 ANQGSEA. Trimming at V came to 6 bases and at J to 2 bases, leaving 6 bases not matched to a gene. The CDR3 is CSVADRGGNYGYTF. CDR3 coding DNA: TGCAGCGTCGCGGACAGGGGGGGGAACTATGGCTACACCTTC.

The chain carries TRBV7-2 and TRBJ2-1, with D perhaps TRBD2 (6 bases). V shed 6 bases and J shed 2 bases, with 14 bases lying between them. The germline V gene has CDR1 SGHTA and CDR2 FQGNSA. The CDR3 extends over 15 amino acids. CDR3 bases: TGTGCCAGCAGGGTCGGGAGCGGGCCCTACAATGAGCAGTTCTTC. This codes for CASRVGSGPYNEQFF.

This clone is a singleton in its sample. This chain links TRBV6-1 with TRBJ1-2, with D possibly TRBD1 on 5 matching bases. Trimming took off 8 bases at V and 4 bases at J, with 11 bases between the two ends. CDR1 is MNHNS, CDR2 SASEGT, per germline. This CDR3 is built from 12 residues. DNA for the CDR3: TGTGCCAGCGGGGCAGCGGGCTATGGCTACACCTTC. Translated: CASGAAGYGYTF.

The chain carries TRBV5-1 and TRBJ2-7; tentative D call: TRBD2 (5 bases). Deletions cut 0 bases from V and 3 bases from J, with 13 bases between. Per the germline V gene, CDR1 is SGHRS and CDR2 is YFSETQ. CDR3 size: 15 residues. The CDR3 DNA is TGCGCCAGCAGCTTGGAAGAGGGAACTTTCTACGAGCAGTACTTC. It encodes CASSLEEGTFYEQYF. The full variable domain, its missing parts supplied by reference TRBV5-1 and TRBJ2-7, is KAGVTQTPRYLIKTRGQQVTLSCSPISGHRSVSWYQQTPGQGLQFLFEYFSETQRNKGNFPGRFSGRQFSNSRSEMNVSTLELGDSALYLCASSLEEGTFYEQYFGPGTRLTVT.

The chain links TRBV7-2 to TRBJ2-5; 7 positions match TRBD1. This CDR3 spans 13 amino acids. V shed 4 bases and J 1 base; nucleotides not matched to a gene: 0. CDR1 SGHTA and CDR2 FQGNSA come from the germline V gene. CDR3 in amino acids: CASSWDSQETQYF. The CDR3, as DNA: TGTGCCAGCAGCTGGGACAGCCAAGAGACCCAGTACTTC.

Comments on this clone: This specimen includes other DNA sequences encoding the same CDR3. This sequence joins TRBV5-1 and TRBJ2-3; 10 bases fit TRBD2. This CDR3 is built from 15 residues. Unmatched junction bases numbered 0, after V lost 1 base and J lost 1 base. In germline, CDR1 is SGHRS, CDR2 YFSETQ. CDR3 sequence: CASSLLAGGTDTQYF. CDR3 coding DNA: TGCGCCAGCAGCTTGCTAGCGGGAGGCACAGATACGCAGTATTTT.

J is TRBJ2-2 and V is TRBV7-9; possibly TRBD1 for D (6 bases). This CDR3 region has 15 residues. Germline CDR1 and CDR2: SEHNR and FQNEAQ (reference sequence). Trimming took 5 bases from V and 4 from J, leaving 14 bases between them. CDR3 bases: TGTGCCAGCAGCCGTCCGGACAGATCCACCGGGGAGCTGTTTTTT. Translation gives CASSRPDRSTGELFF.

The chain uses TRBV18 and TRBJ2-7; TRBD1 matches 9 bases. CDR1 KGHSH and CDR2 LQKENI come from the germline V gene. The CDR3 totals 14 residues. The V segment lost 2 bases and the J segment 3 bases; nucleotides outside the gene matches: 2. In DNA, the CDR3 is TGTGCCAGCTCACCAGGACAGGGGATCTACGAGCAGTACTTC. As protein: CASSPGQGIYEQYF.

In this sample, this clone turned up once. V and J are TRBV11-3 and TRBJ2-1; a weak D match, TRBD2 (5 bases). Per germline, CDR1 SGHNT and CDR2 YENEEA. Trimming removed 0 bases at V and 0 bases at J, with 9 bases between. The CDR3 is 16 residues long. The CDR3 is CASSLDPGSSYNEQFF. The CDR3 DNA reads TGTGCCAGCAGCTTAGACCCGGGAAGCTCCTACAATGAGCAGTTCTTC.

The chain links TRBV4-2 to TRBJ1-2; possibly TRBD1 for D (5 bases). The V gene's germline CDR1 is LGHNA and CDR2 YNFKEQ. The CDR3 is 14 amino acids. V shed 0 bases and J shed 8 bases, with 13 bases lying between them. In nucleotides, the CDR3 is TGTGCCAGCAGCCAAGAGGCGGGGCGGATGGGCTACACCTTC. Its translation: CASSQEAGRMGYTF.

The rearrangement links TRBV15 to TRBJ1-5; 8 bases fit TRBD1. This CDR3 comprises 16 residues. Germline assignment: CDR1 LNHNV and CDR2 YYDKDF (reference sequence). The junction had 9 bases not matched to a gene; V was cut back by 3 bases and J by 5 bases. The CDR3 DNA follows: TGTGCCACCAGCAGCAGCAAGACAGGGGCGCATCAGCCCCAGCATTTT. The encoded protein is CATSSSKTGAHQPQHF.

The J gene is TRBJ2-1, the V gene TRBV29-1; TRBD2 agrees at 9 bases. The V segment lost 4 bases and the J segment 2 bases; nucleotides outside the gene matches: 6. Germline-derived CDR1 and CDR2 are SQVTM and ANQGSEA. This CDR3 comprises 15 residues. In DNA form, the CDR3 reads TGCAGCGTTGCCCAGCGGGAGGATCCCTACAATGAGCAGTTCTTC. Its translation: CSVAQREDPYNEQFF.

This chain links TRBV7-6 with TRBJ1-5; D possibly corresponds to TRBD1 (6 bases). The CDR3 is 17 amino acids. Trimming stripped 0 bases from V and 2 bases from J, with 14 bases between. CDR1 and CDR2 (germline): SGHVS, FNYEAQ. CDR3 sequence: CASSLAGGVEGNQPQHF. The CDR3, as DNA: TGTGCCAGCAGCTTAGCAGGGGGTGTGGAGGGCAATCAGCCCCAGCATTTT. Combining the CDR3 with reference TRBV7-6 and TRBJ1-5 gives the whole variable domain GAGVSQSPRYKVTKRGQDVALRCDPISGHVSLYWYRQALGQGPEFLTYFNYEAQQDKSGLPNDRFSAERPEGSISTLTIQRTEQRDSAMYRCASSLAGGVEGNQPQHFGDGTRLSIL.

The chain couples TRBV18 to TRBJ2-1; 11 nucleotides line up with TRBD2. J gave up 8 bases and V 1 base, and 4 bases lay outside the gene matches. From germline, CDR1 is KGHSH and CDR2 LQKENI. The CDR3 is made up of 15 amino acids. The CDR3 region is CASSPLAGGPHEQFF. As DNA, the CDR3 is TGTGCCAGCTCACCACTAGCGGGAGGGCCCCATGAGCAGTTCTTC.

This chain uses TRBV10-2 with TRBJ1-2, with TRBD1 matching over 9 bases. After removal of 3 bases from V and 10 bases from J, the junction contained 18 bases not matched to a gene. The length of the CDR3 is 17 residues. Germline V gives CDR1 WSHSY, CDR2 SAAADI. DNA for the CDR3: TGCGCCAGCAGTGAATCCGGGACAGGGAGGATATCTTCCTTCTACACCTTC. Its translation: CASSESGTGRISSFYTF.

The rearrangement uses TRBV4-1 and TRBJ2-5; D unresolved. The assigned J gene may be wrong: the sequence end matches TRBJ2-7 better. The germline CDR1 and CDR2 sequences are MGHRA and YSYEKL. This CDR3 region has 13 residues. The CDR3 nucleotides read TGCGCCAGCAGCCAAGATAACAGCTACGAGCAGTACTTC. It translates to CASSQDNSYEQYF.

This rearrangement joins TRBV6-1 to TRBJ1-5; 10 nucleotides agree with TRBD1. From germline, CDR1 is MNHNS and CDR2 SASEGT. Germline trimming cut 6 bases from V and 6 bases from J; bases unmatched to any gene: 8. The length of the CDR3 is 15 residues. The CDR3 reads CASRRGTGETQPQHF. DNA for the CDR3: TGTGCCAGCAGACGCGGGACAGGGGAGACTCAGCCCCAGCATTTT.

V gene TRBV18 combines with J gene TRBJ2-5; TRBD2 matches 12 bases. V trimming: 4 bases; J trimming: 1 base; junction bases outside the gene matches: 1. This CDR3 spans 15 amino acids. Germline values: CDR1 KGHSH, CDR2 LQKENI. CDR3 DNA sequence: TGTGCCAGCTCACAGGGACTAGCGGGCCAAGAGACCCAGTACTTC. Translation: CASSQGLAGQETQYF.